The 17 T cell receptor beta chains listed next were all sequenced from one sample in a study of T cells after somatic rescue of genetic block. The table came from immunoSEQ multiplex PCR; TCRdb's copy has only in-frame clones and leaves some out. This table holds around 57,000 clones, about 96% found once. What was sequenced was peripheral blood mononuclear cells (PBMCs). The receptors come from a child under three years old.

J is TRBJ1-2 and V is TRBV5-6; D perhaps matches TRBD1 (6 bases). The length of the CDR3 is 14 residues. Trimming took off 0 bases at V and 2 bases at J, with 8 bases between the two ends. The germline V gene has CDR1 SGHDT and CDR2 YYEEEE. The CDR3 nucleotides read TGTGCCAGCAGCTTGGGGGGGCCCAACTATGGCTACACCTTC. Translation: CASSLGGPNYGYTF.

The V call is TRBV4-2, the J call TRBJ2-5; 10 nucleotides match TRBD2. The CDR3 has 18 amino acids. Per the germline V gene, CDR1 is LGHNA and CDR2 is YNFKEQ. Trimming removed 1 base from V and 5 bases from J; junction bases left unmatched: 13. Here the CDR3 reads CASSQGVRLAGGGETQYF. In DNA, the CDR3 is TGTGCCAGCAGCCAAGGCGTGAGACTAGCGGGCGGGGGGGAGACCCAGTACTTC.

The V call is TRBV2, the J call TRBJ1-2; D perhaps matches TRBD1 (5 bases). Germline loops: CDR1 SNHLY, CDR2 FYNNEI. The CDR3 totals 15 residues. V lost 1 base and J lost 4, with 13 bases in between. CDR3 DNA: TGTGCCAGCAGTGAAGGAGGACAAGTAGGCTATGGCTACACCTTC. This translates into CASSEGGQVGYGYTF.

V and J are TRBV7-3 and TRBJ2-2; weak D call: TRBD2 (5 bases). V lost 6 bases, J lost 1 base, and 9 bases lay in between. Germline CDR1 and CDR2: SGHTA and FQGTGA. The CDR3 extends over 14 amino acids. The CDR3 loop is CASRDGKNTGELFF. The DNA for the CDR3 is TGTGCCAGCAGGGACGGGAAGAACACCGGGGAGCTGTTTTTT.

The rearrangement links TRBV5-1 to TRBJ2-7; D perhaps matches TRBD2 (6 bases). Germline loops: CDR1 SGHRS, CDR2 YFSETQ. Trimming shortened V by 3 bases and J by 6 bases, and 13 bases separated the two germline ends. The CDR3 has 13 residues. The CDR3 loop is CASSWRGIGEQYF. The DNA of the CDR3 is TGCGCCAGCAGCTGGAGGGGAATAGGCGAGCAGTACTTC.

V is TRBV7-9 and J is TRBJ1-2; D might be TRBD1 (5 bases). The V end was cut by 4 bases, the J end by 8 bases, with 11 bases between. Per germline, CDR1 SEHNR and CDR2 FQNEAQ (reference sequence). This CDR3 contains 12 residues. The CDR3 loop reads CASSWSGTGYTF. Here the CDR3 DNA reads TGTGCCAGCAGCTGGTCAGGGACCGGCTACACCTTC. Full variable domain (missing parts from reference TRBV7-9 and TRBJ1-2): DTGVSQNPRHKITKRGQNVTFRCDPISEHNRLYWYRQTLGQGPEFLTYFQNEAQLEKSRLLSDRFSAERPKGSFSTLEIQRTEQGDSAMYLCASSWSGTGYTFGSGTRLTVV.

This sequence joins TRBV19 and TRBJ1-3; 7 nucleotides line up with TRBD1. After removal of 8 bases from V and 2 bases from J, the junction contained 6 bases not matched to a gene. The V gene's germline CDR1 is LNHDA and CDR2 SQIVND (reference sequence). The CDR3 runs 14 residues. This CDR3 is CASWNRGTGNTIYF. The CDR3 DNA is TGTGCCAGTTGGAACAGGGGCACTGGAAACACCATATATTTT.

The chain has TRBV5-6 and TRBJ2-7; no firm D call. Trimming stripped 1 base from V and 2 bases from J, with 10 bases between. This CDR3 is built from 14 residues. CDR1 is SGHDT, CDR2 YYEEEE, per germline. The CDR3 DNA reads TGTGCCAGCAGCTTGACCCGGGTTACCTACGAGCAGTACTTC. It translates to CASSLTRVTYEQYF. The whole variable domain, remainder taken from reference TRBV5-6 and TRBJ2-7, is DAGVTQSPTHLIKTRGQQVTLRCSPKSGHDTVSWYQQALGQGPQFIFQYYEEEERQRGNFPDRFSGHQFPNYSSELNVNALLLGDSALYLCASSLTRVTYEQYFGPGTRLTVT.

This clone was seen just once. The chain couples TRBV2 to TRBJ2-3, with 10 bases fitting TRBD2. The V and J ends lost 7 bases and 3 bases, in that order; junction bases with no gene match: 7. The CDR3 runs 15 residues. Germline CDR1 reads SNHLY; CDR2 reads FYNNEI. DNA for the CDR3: TGTGCCAGCACCCCGCCTAGCGGGAGAACAGATACGCAGTATTTT. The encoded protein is CASTPPSGRTDTQYF.

The CDR3 is CASSMSTSGRTGELFF. The CDR3 DNA follows: TGTGCCAGTAGTATGTCAACTAGCGGGAGGACCGGGGAGCTGTTTTTT. This chain joins TRBV19 and TRBJ2-2; TRBD2 agrees at 12 bases. CDR1 and CDR2 (germline): LNHDA, SQIVND (reference sequence). The V and J ends lost 3 bases and 5 bases, in that order; junction bases with no gene match: 4. The CDR3 loop spans 16 amino acids.

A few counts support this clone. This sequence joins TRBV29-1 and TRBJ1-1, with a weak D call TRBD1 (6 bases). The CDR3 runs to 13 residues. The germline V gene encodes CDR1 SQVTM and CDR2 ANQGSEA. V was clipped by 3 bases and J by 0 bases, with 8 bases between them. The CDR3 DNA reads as TGCAGCGTTGAGGCAGGGGTGAACACTGAAGCTTTCTTT. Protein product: CSVEAGVNTEAFF.

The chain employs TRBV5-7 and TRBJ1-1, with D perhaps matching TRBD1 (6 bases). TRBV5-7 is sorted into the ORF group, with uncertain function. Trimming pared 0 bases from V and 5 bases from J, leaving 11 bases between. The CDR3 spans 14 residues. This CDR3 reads CASSLGQVGTEAFF. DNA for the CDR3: TGTGCCAGCAGCTTGGGACAGGTCGGGACTGAAGCTTTCTTT.

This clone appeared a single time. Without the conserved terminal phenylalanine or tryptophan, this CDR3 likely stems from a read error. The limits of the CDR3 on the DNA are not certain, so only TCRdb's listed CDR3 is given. The CDR3 loop reads CASKGTSVVL. The rearrangement links TRBV19 to TRBJ2-7; TRBD1 is taken as the D call from the table, unchecked against the DNA. CDR1 is LNHDA and CDR2 is SQIVND in the germline V gene (reference sequence). The CDR3 contains 10 residues when both ends are counted.

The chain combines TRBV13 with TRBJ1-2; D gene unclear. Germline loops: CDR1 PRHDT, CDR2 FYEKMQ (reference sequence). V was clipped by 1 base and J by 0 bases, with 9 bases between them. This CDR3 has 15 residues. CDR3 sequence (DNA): TGTGCCAGCAGCTTAGAGAGGTCTTCTAACTATGGCTACACCTTC. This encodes CASSLERSSNYGYTF.

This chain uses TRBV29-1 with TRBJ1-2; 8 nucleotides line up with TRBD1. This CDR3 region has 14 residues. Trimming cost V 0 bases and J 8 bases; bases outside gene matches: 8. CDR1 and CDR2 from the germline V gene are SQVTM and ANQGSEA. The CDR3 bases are TGCAGCGTTGAAGATCTGAGGACAGGGCAGGGCTACACCTTC. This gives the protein CSVEDLRTGQGYTF.

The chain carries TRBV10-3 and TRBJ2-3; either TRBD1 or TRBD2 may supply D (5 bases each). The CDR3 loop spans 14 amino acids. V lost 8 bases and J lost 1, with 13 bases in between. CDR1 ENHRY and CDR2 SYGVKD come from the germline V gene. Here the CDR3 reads CAIAGTRGTDTQYF. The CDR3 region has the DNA TGTGCCATCGCCGGGACGAGAGGCACAGATACGCAGTATTTT.

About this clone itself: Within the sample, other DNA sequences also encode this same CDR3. CDR3 sequence: CASSLRTYNEQFF. CDR3 DNA sequence: TGTGCCAGCAGTTTGCGAACCTACAATGAGCAGTTCTTC. The V call is TRBV28, the J call TRBJ2-1; D is undetermined. The CDR3 loop spans 13 amino acids. V lost 3 bases to trimming and J lost 2 bases, with 5 bases between them. The germline V gene has CDR1 MDHEN and CDR2 SYDVKM.